The sequence of this T cell receptor (beta chain) was determined in a study of blood T cell repertoires in COVID-19. Study background: Samples came from the United States, Italy and Spain, spanning acute and convalescent COVID-19. PBMCs, B-cell-depleted T cells, or T cells provided the cDNA or gDNA that made up the material.

This CDR3 comprises 13 residues. The ends were cut back, 3 bases at V and 5 bases at J, with 8 bases in the middle. CDR1 is LNHDA and CDR2 is SQIVND in the germline V gene (reference sequence). In the authors' methods: Amplifying reference gene primers gave estimates of nucleated cell counts. Here immunoSEQ multiplex PCR was the method, and the copy in TCRdb shows in-frame clones only, minus some. V and J calls plus clone size are reproduced from that table; the DNA served to infer D and trimming. The table lists about 93,000 clones, 89% of them singletons, with about 2% in the top ten. The specimen was peripheral blood. The sequence was obtained from a man aged 50-60 years with acute or convalescent COVID-19. The rearrangement links TRBV19 to TRBJ1-5; D gene uncertain. The DNA for the CDR3 is TGTGCCAGTAGTATTTTCGGTGATCAGCCCCAGCATTTT. Translated: CASSIFGDQPQHF. The whole variable domain, filled in from reference TRBV19 and TRBJ1-5, reads DGGITQSPKYLFRKEGQNVTLSCEQNLNHDAMYWYRQDPGQGLRLIYYSQIVNDFQKGDIAEGYSVSREKKESFPLTVTSAQKNPTAFYLCASSIFGDQPQHFGDGTRLSIL.